This is a list of T cell receptor beta chains from one sample in a study of molecular identifiers for immune sequencing clone quantification. TCRdb re-analysed the PCR reads in MiXCR, keeping a single row per CDR3 protein. The table has about 510,000 distinct CDR3 sequences, 20% to 25% seen once. The sample consisted of naive CD8+ T cells from blood, with Jurkat cell RNA spiked in. These receptors all stem from a human donor in good health. Some libraries in this study had Jurkat cell RNA spiked in. Each CDR3 is given with its conserved first and last residue. Each record gives: CDR3 length, D gene, J gene, V gene, clone size, CDR3 protein, CDR3 DNA. The D gene is left open where the match is weak. The size field is filled for only some rows; it gives once, few, many or a size class.

>13|.|TRBJ2-1|TRBV6-5|many
CASSYGPYNEQFF
TGTGCCAGCAGTTATGGCCCGTACAATGAGCAGTTCTTC
>14|TRBD1|TRBJ2-3|TRBV4-3|few
CASSHGQGGDTQYF
TGCGCCAGCAGCCATGGACAGGGTGGAGATACGCAGTATTTT
>15|TRBD1|TRBJ2-1|TRBV20-1|.
CSARARDRVWNEQFF
TGCAGTGCTAGAGCACGAGACAGGGTTTGGAATGAGCAGTTCTTC
>15|.|TRBJ2-2|TRBV6-2/TRBV6-3|.
CACRELVRVTGELFF
TGTGCCTGCAGAGAGTTAGTGCGGGTCACCGGGGAGCTGTTTTTT
>16|.|TRBJ1-4|TRBV2|.
CARSEEVTGSYEKLFF
TGTGCCCGCAGTGAAGAGGTGACAGGAAGTTATGAAAAACTGTTTTTT
>17|TRBD2|TRBJ2-1|TRBV4-1|.
CASSQDLAGGPYNEQFF
TGCGCCAGCAGCCAAGATTTAGCGGGAGGCCCATACAATGAGCAGTTCTTC
>14|.|TRBJ2-3|TRBV27|few
CASSSRQSTDTQYF
TGTGCCAGCAGTTCCCGACAGTCCACAGATACGCAGTATTTT
>15|TRBD2|TRBJ2-7|TRBV2|many
CASPREGGIPYEQYF
TGTGCCAGCCCCCGGGAGGGAGGGATCCCCTACGAGCAGTACTTC
>15|TRBD1|TRBJ2-1|TRBV9|few
CASSVVGQGAGEQFF
TGTGCCAGCAGCGTAGTGGGACAGGGGGCGGGTGAGCAGTTCTTC
>15|.|TRBJ2-1|TRBV10-1|few
CASSANRLSYNEQFF
TGCGCCAGCAGTGCTAACAGGCTTTCCTACAATGAGCAGTTCTTC
>17|.|TRBJ2-5|TRBV12-3/TRBV12-4|.
CASSSASSPGGRETQYF
TGTGCCAGCAGTTCCGCATCCTCACCCGGTGGTCGGGAGACCCAGTACTTC
>15|.|TRBJ2-3|TRBV24-1|many
CATSDSRGSWDTQYF
TGTGCCACCAGTGATTCACGGGGGTCCTGGGATACGCAGTATTTT
>15|.|TRBJ1-1|TRBV20-1|.
CSAGGGPRMNTEAFF
TGCAGTGCTGGAGGGGGGCCTCGGATGAACACTGAAGCTTTCTTT
>15|.|TRBJ2-7|TRBV19|.
CASSLGGAATYEQYF
TGTGCCAGTAGTTTGGGGGGGGCCGCTACCTACGAGCAGTACTTC
>14|TRBD2|TRBJ2-7|TRBV30|.
CAWSLTSGSYEQYF
TGTGCCTGGAGTCTGACTAGCGGGTCCTACGAGCAGTACTTC
>14|.|TRBJ1-1|TRBV4-3|few
CASSQDVGAPEAFF
TGCGCCAGCAGCCAAGATGTTGGGGCACCCGAAGCTTTCTTT
>14|.|TRBJ2-7|TRBV12-3/TRBV12-4|once
CTSTWRGGTYEQYF
TGTACCAGCACCTGGCGAGGGGGAACCTACGAGCAGTACTTC
>15|.|TRBJ2-6|TRBV28|few
CASSLTLSGANVLTF
TGTGCCAGCAGTCTCACGCTCTCTGGGGCCAACGTCCTGACTTTC
>15|.|TRBJ1-2|TRBV11-2|.
CASSYWTGLNYGYTF
TGTGCCAGCAGCTATTGGACGGGACTAAACTATGGCTACACCTTC
>13|TRBD2|TRBJ2-7|TRBV20-1|many
CSPKRGEDYEQYF
TGCAGCCCTAAGCGGGGGGAAGACTACGAGCAGTACTTC
>15|.|TRBJ1-3|TRBV4-3|many
CASSQNRDTGNTIYF
TGCGCCAGCAGCCAGAACCGGGACACTGGAAACACCATATATTTT
>14|TRBD2|TRBJ2-7|TRBV20-1|.
CSARGLAEGYEQYF
TGCAGTGCGCGGGGACTAGCGGAGGGGTACGAGCAGTACTTC
>16|.|TRBJ2-5|TRBV14|.
CASSQIPGVGEEAQYF
TGTGCCAGCAGCCAAATCCCGGGAGTAGGAGAAGAGGCCCAGTACTTC
>15|.|TRBJ2-7|TRBV5-6|.
CASSSNRDGPYEQYF
TGTGCCAGCAGCTCCAACCGGGACGGCCCCTACGAGCAGTACTTC
>19|.|TRBJ2-6|TRBV5-3|.
CASSLNTGTLSSGADVLAF
TGTGCCAGCAGCTTAAACACCGGGACACTTAGCTCTGGGGCCGACGTCCTGGCTTTC
>15|.|TRBJ2-4|TRBV5-6|many
CASTGDTARKNIQYF
TGTGCCAGCACCGGGGACACGGCGCGCAAAAACATTCAGTACTTC
>15|TRBD1|TRBJ2-3|TRBV4-3|many
CASSQRGLSTDTQYF
TGCGCCAGCAGCCAGAGGGGGCTGAGCACAGATACGCAGTATTTT
>15|TRBD1|TRBJ1-6|TRBV7-9|few
CASRSGDRRNSPLHF
TGTGCCAGCAGATCCGGGGACAGGCGGAATTCACCCCTCCACTTT
>14|TRBD1|TRBJ1-4|TRBV14|.
CASRHQGAGGKLFF
TGTGCCAGCAGACACCAGGGGGCGGGTGGAAAACTGTTTTTT
>20|TRBD2|TRBJ2-5|TRBV7-2|once
CASSPTFSTGSGRSQETQYF
TGTGCCAGCAGCCCGACTTTTTCGACAGGAAGCGGGAGAAGCCAAGAGACCCAGTACTTC
>16|TRBD2|TRBJ2-1|TRBV4-3|few
CASSQEDSGGAHEQFF
TGCGCCAGCAGCCAAGAAGATAGCGGGGGGGCCCATGAGCAGTTCTTC
>17|TRBD2|TRBJ2-5|TRBV20-1|.
CSASLYVLAGLQETQYF
TGCAGTGCTAGTCTTTATGTCCTAGCGGGTCTCCAAGAGACCCAGTACTTC
>15|.|TRBJ2-7|TRBV12-3/TRBV12-4|.
CASSPFEGPSYGQYF
TGTGCCAGCAGCCCTTTTGAGGGACCTTCCTACGGGCAGTACTTC
>13|.|TRBJ2-5|TRBV20-1|many
CSAPDRTQETQYF
TGCAGTGCTCCCGACAGGACTCAAGAGACCCAGTACTTC
>14|.|TRBJ1-3|TRBV14|.
CASSRLNSGNTIYF
TGTGCCAGCAGCCGCCTTAACTCTGGAAACACCATATATTTT
>13|.|TRBJ2-1|TRBV3-1|few
CASSQGHYNEQFF
TGTGCCAGCAGCCAAGGTCACTACAATGAGCAGTTCTTC
>13|.|TRBJ2-4|TRBV7-9|few
CASSTGSNAIQYF
TGTGCCAGCAGCACAGGGTCAAACGCCATTCAGTACTTC
>14|.|TRBJ2-3|TRBV30|few
CAWNYGASTDTQYF
TGTGCCTGGAATTACGGTGCTAGCACAGATACGCAGTATTTT
>10|.|TRBJ2-1|TRBV19|.
CASGLNEQFF
TGTGCCAGCGGCCTCAATGAGCAGTTCTTC
>13|.|TRBJ2-7|TRBV6-2/TRBV6-3|.
CASNVDSTYEQYF
TGTGCCAGCAATGTGGACAGCACCTACGAGCAGTACTTC
>14|.|TRBJ2-3|TRBV20-1|.
CSAPDFLSTDTQYF
TGCAGTGCTCCGGACTTCCTGAGCACAGATACGCAGTATTTT
>15|.|TRBJ1-1|TRBV20-1|many
CSARGENIMNTEAFF
TGCAGTGCTAGAGGGGAAAACATCATGAACACTGAAGCTTTCTTT
>15|.|TRBJ1-2|TRBV4-1|few
CASSQGTGAGYGYTF
TGCGCCAGCAGCCAAGGGACGGGGGCCGGTTATGGCTACACCTTC
>14|.|TRBJ2-7|TRBV6-2/TRBV6-3|.
CASKSAGLAYEQYF
TGTGCCAGCAAGTCGGCAGGCCTGGCCTACGAGCAGTACTTC
>14|.|TRBJ1-5|TRBV13|few
CASSLGHGNQPQHF
TGTGCCAGCAGCTTAGGACATGGCAATCAGCCCCAGCATTTT
>13|TRBD1|TRBJ2-7|TRBV2|few
CASWGQYSYEQYF
TGTGCCAGCTGGGGACAGTACTCCTACGAGCAGTACTTC
>15|TRBD2|TRBJ2-3|TRBV5-1|many
CASSSRTSGTDTQYF
TGCGCCAGCAGCTCAAGGACTAGCGGGACAGATACGCAGTATTTT
>19|TRBD2|TRBJ2-2|TRBV6-5|.
CASTHTSRDYEILTGELFF
TGTGCCAGCACTCATACCTCCCGGGACTACGAAATCCTCACCGGGGAGCTGTTTTTT
>16|TRBD1|TRBJ1-3|TRBV6-5|many
CASSTETGGSGNTIYF
TGTGCCAGCAGTACCGAAACAGGGGGCTCTGGAAACACCATATATTTT
>15|.|TRBJ2-7|TRBV4-3|many
CASSQTWGGAYEQYF
TGCGCCAGCAGCCAAACCTGGGGTGGGGCCTACGAGCAGTACTTC
>15|.|TRBJ1-2|TRBV29-1|many
CSVEALTGLNYGYTF
TGCAGCGTTGAGGCACTTACAGGGCTTAACTATGGCTACACCTTC
>12|.|TRBJ2-1|TRBV11-2|many
CASMTEYNEQFF
TGTGCCAGTATGACAGAATACAATGAGCAGTTCTTC
>15|.|TRBJ2-4|TRBV3-1|.
CASSQGGTSWDIQYF
TGTGCCAGCAGCCAAGGTGGGACGTCCTGGGACATTCAGTACTTC